The present T cell receptor (beta chain) was sequenced within a study of blood T cell repertoires in COVID-19. Study in general: The study drew acute and convalescent COVID-19 samples from the United States, Italy and Spain. The cDNA or gDNA used as material had been derived from T cells, B-cell-depleted T cells, or PBMCs.

The germline V gene has CDR1 SGHVS and CDR2 FQNEAQ. Trimming removed 5 bases at V and 5 bases at J, with 22 bases between. The CDR3 is 16 amino acids. The assay was immunoSEQ multiplex PCR, and TCRdb's table has in-frame clones only and misses some. The repertoire holds 100,000 to 150,000 clones, around nine tenths seen once, with more than 0.9% in the top ten. V is TRBV7-8 and J is TRBJ2-7; D not certain. This receptor was identified in a woman of 80 years or more with acute or convalescent COVID-19. Source material: peripheral blood. CDR3 sequence: CASSPKTPNGGDEQYF. CDR3 sequence (DNA): TGTGCCAGCAGCCCGAAGACCCCGAACGGCGGCGACGAGCAGTACTTC.